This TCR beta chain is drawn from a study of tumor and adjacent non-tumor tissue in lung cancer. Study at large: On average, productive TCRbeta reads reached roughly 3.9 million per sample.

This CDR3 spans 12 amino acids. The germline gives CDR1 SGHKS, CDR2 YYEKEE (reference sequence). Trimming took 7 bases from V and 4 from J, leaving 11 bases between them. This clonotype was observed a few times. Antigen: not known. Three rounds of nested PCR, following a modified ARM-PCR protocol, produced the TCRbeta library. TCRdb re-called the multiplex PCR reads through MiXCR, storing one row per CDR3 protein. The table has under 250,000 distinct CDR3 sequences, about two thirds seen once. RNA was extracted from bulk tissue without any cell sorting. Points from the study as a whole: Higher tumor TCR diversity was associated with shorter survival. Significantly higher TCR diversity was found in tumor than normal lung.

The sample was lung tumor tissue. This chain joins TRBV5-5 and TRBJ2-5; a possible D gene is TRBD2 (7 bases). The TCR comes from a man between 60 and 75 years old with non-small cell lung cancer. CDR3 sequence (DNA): TGTGCCAGCCGGGGGGCGGGAGAGACCCAGTACTTC. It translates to CASRGAGETQYF.